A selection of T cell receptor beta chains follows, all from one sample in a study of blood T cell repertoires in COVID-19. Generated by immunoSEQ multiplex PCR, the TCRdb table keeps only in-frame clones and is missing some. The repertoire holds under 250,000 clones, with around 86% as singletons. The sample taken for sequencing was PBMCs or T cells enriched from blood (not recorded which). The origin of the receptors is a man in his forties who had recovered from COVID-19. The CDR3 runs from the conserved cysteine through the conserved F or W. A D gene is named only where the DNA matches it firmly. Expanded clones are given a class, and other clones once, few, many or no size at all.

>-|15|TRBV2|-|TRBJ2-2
CASSAGTPNTGELFF
TGTGCCAGCAGCGCCGGGACTCCGAACACCGGGGAGCTGTTTTTT
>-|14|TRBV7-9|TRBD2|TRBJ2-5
CASSLGLAKETQYF
TGTGCCAGCAGCTTAGGACTAGCGAAAGAGACCCAGTACTTC
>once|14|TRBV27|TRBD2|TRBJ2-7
CASSFQREFYEQYF
TGTGCCAGCAGTTTCCAGCGGGAGTTTTACGAGCAGTACTTC
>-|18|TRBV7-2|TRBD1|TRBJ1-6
CASSFSLDRLPKFSPLHF
TGTGCCAGCAGCTTTAGTTTGGACAGGCTCCCAAAGTTTTCACCCCTCCACTTT
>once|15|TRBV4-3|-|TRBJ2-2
CASSRNPGNTGELFF
TGCGCCAGCAGCCGCAACCCCGGTAACACCGGGGAGCTGTTTTTT
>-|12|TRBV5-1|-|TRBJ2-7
CASSLVNSEQYF
TGCGCCAGCAGCTTAGTCAATAGCGAGCAGTACTTC
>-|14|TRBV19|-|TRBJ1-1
CASSMADMNTEAFF
TGTGCCAGTAGTATGGCAGATATGAACACTGAAGCTTTCTTT
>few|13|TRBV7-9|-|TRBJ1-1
CASSPDFNTEAFF
TGTGCCAGCAGCCCCGACTTTAACACTGAAGCTTTCTTT
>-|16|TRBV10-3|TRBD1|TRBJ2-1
CAISRDSLPGYNEQFF
TGTGCCATCAGCCGGGACAGTCTACCCGGCTACAATGAGCAGTTCTTC
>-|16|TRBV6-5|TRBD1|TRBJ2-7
CASSYWGDQGAIEQYF
TGTGCCAGCAGTTACTGGGGGGATCAGGGGGCCATCGAGCAGTACTTC
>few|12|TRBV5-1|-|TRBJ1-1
CASSFQGREAFF
TGCGCCAGCAGCTTTCAGGGGCGCGAAGCTTTCTTT
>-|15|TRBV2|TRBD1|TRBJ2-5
CASRDRDRGTETQYF
TGTGCCAGCAGAGACCGGGACAGGGGAACAGAGACCCAGTACTTC
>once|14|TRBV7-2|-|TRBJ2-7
CASSLVVGEYEQYF
TGTGCCAGCAGCTTAGTGGTGGGAGAGTACGAGCAGTACTTC
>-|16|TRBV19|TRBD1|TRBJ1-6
CASSAKRQGSNSPLHF
TGTGCCAGTAGTGCGAAGCGACAGGGGAGTAATTCACCCCTCCACTTT
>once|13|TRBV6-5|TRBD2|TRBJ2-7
CASCLADSYEQYF
TGTGCCAGCTGCCTAGCGGACTCCTACGAGCAGTACTTC
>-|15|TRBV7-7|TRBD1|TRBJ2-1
CASSSSGTGVGEQFF
TGTGCTAGCAGCTCATCCGGGACAGGGGTTGGGGAGCAGTTCTTC
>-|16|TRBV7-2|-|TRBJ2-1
CASSLQPTGSWDEQFF
TGTGCCAGCAGCTTGCAACCCACGGGGAGTTGGGATGAGCAGTTCTTC
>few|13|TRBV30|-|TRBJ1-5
CAWSDNVNQPQHF
TGTGCCTGGAGTGACAACGTCAATCAGCCCCAGCATTTT
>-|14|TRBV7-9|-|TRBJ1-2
CASSSGLANYGYTF
TGTGCCAGCAGCTCCGGTTTAGCTAACTATGGCTACACCTTC
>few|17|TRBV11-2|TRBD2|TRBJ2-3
CASSLALGLAGTDTQYF
TGTGCCAGCAGCTTAGCCTTGGGACTAGCGGGCACAGATACGCAGTATTTT
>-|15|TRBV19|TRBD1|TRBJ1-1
CASSITGTVGTEAFF
TGTGCCAGTAGTATTACAGGGACAGTTGGCACTGAAGCTTTCTTT
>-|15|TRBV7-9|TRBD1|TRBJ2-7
CASSLDRGSSYEQYF
TGTGCCAGCAGCTTAGACAGGGGGAGCTCCTACGAGCAGTACTTC